The clone carrying this TCR beta chain appeared a single time. The data were taken from a study of shared T cell receptors in the human thymus. Some clones are missing from TCRdb's copy, which holds only in-frame ones; the method was immunoSEQ multiplex PCR. The table lists 500,000 to 850,000 clones, roughly 86% of them singletons. These records were also assigned to another study, of human thymus T cells. That work adds: Those donating were healthy Finnish infants in corrective surgery for congenital heart defects. It was from resections taken during corrective heart surgery that the thymus tissue came. Apparent skewing of V and J gene usage characterized both thymic and blood repertoires. As related research reported, thymic repertoires overlapped highly among unrelated individuals.

Sequencing was performed on thymocytes. This sequence originates from a boy in the first two years of life with a congenital heart defect.

CDR3 residues: CASSALQGGGTEAFF. CDR3 DNA sequence: TGTGCCAGCAGCGCCCTACAAGGCGGTGGGACTGAAGCTTTCTTT. This chain links TRBV14 with TRBJ1-1; D uncertain. The CDR3 length is 15 residues. Trimming left V 5 bases short and J 5 bases short, with 18 bases between. Germline V gene sequence: CDR1 SGHDN, CDR2 FVKESK.